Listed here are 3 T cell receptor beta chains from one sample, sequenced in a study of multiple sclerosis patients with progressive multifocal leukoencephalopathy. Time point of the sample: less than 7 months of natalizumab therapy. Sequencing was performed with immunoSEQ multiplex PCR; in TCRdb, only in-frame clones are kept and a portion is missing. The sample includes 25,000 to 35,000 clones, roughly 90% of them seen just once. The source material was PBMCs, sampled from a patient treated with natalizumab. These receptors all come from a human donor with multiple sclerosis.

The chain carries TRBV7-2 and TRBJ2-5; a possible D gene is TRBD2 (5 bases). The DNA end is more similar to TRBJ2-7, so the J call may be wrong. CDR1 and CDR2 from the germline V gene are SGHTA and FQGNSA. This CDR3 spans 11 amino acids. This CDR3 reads CASAGDYEQYF. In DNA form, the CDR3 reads TGTGCCAGCGCCGGGGACTACGAGCAGTACTTC.

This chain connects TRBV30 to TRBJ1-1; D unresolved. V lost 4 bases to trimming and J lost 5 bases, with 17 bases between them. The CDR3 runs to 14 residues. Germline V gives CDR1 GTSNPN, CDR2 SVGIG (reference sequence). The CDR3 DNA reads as TGTGCCTGGAACACAGACACCGTCAGGACTGAAGCTTTCTTT. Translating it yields CAWNTDTVRTEAFF.

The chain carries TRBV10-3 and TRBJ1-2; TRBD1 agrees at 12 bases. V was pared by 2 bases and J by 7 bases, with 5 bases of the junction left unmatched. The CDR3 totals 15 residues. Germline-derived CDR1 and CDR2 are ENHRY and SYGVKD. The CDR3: CAISEGTGGLGGYTF. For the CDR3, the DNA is TGTGCCATCAGTGAGGGGACAGGGGGCTTAGGTGGCTACACCTTC.